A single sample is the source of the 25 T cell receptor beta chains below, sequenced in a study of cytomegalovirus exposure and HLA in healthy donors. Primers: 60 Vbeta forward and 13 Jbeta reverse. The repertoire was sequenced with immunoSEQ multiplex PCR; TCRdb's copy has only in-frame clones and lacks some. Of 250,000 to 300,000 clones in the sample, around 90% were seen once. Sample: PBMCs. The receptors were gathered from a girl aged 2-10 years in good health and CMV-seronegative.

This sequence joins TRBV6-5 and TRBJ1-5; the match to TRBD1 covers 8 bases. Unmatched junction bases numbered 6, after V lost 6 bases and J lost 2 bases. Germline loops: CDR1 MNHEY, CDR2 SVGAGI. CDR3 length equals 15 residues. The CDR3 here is CASRTNRGGNQPQHF. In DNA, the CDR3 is TGTGCCAGCAGGACTAACAGGGGGGGCAATCAGCCCCAGCATTTT.

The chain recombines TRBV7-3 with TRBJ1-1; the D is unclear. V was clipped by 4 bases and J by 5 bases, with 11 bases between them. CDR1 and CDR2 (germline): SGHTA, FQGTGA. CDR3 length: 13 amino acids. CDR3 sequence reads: CASSSRRSTEAFF. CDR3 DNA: TGTGCCAGCAGCTCCCGGAGGTCAACTGAAGCTTTCTTT.

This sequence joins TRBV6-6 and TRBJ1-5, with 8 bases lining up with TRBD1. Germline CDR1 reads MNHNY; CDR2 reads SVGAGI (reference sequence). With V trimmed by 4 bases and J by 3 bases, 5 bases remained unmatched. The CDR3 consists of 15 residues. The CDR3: CASSWGQASNQPQHF. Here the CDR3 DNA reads TGTGCCAGCAGTTGGGGACAGGCCTCCAATCAGCCCCAGCATTTT.

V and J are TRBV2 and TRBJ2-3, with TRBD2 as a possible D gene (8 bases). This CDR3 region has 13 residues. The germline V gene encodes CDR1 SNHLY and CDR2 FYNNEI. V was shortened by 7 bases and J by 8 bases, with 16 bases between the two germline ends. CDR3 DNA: TGTGCCAGCACTCGGGAGGGGGCAGGTACGCAGTATTTT. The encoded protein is CASTREGAGTQYF.

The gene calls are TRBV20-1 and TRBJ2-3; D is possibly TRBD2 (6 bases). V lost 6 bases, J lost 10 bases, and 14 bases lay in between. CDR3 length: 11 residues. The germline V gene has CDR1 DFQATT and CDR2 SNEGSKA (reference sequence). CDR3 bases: TGCAGTGCCACGGGCGGGGTATCGCAGTATTTT. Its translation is CSATGGVSQYF.

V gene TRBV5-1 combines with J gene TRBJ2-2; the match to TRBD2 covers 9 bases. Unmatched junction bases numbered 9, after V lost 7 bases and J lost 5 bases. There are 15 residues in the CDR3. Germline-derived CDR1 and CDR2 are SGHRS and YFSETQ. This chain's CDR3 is CASASGGTATGELFF. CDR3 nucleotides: TGCGCCAGCGCCAGCGGGGGGACGGCGACCGGGGAGCTGTTTTTT.

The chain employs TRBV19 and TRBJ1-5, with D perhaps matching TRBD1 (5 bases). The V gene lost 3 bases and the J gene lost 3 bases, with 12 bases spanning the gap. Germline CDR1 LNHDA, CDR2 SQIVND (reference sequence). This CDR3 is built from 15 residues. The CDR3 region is CASSIARVTNQPQHF. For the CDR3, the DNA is TGTGCCAGTAGTATCGCCAGGGTCACCAATCAGCCCCAGCATTTT.

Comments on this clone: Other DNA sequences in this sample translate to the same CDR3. The DNA of the CDR3 is TGTGCCAGCAGTCTAACTAGTACCGGGGAGCTGTTTTTT. Translated: CASSLTSTGELFF. The chain is built from TRBV2 and TRBJ2-2; a weak D match, TRBD2 (5 bases). This CDR3 is built from 13 residues. V lost 5 bases, J lost 5 bases, and 9 bases lay in between. CDR1 is SNHLY, CDR2 FYNNEI, per germline.

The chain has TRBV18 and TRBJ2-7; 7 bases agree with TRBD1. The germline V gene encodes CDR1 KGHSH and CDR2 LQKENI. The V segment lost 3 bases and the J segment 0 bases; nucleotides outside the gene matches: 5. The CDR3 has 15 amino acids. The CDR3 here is CASSPDRASSYEQYF. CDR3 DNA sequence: TGTGCCAGCTCACCCGACAGGGCTAGCTCCTACGAGCAGTACTTC.

In nucleotides, the CDR3 is TGCGCCAGCAGCCGTCAGACAGGCCAAACTGGAAACACCATATATTTT. It specifies CASSRQTGQTGNTIYF. V gene TRBV4-1 combines with J gene TRBJ1-3, with TRBD1 as a possible D gene (6 bases). The CDR3 has 16 residues. Looked up from germline, CDR1 is MGHRA and CDR2 is YSYEKL. V gave up 4 bases and J gave up 2 bases, with 15 bases separating them.

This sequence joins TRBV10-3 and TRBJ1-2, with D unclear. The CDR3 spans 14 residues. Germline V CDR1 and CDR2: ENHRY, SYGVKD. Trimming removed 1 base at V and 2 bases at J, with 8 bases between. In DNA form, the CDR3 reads TGTGCCATCAGTGAGTTTTACTTGAACTATGGCTACACCTTC. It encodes CAISEFYLNYGYTF.

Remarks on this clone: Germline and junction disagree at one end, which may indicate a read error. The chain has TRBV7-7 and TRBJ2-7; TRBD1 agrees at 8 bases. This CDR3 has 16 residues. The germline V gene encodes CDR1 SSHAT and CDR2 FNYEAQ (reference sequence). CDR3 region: CASSGRTGRDSYEQHF. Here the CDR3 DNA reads TGTGCTAGCAGCGGACGGACAGGGCGAGACTCCTACGAGCAGCACTTC.

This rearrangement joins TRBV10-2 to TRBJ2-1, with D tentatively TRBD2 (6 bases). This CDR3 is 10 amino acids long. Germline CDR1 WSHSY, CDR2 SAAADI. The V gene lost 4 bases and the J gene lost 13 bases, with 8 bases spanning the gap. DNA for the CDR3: TGCGCCAGCAGTGGCGGGACCCAGTTCTTC. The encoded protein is CASSGGTQFF.

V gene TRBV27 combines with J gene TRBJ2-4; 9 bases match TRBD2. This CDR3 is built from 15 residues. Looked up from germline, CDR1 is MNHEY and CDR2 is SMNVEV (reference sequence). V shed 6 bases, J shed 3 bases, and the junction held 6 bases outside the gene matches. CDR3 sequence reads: CASRGSGGFKNIQYF. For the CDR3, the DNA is TGTGCCAGCAGAGGGAGCGGGGGGTTCAAAAACATTCAGTACTTC.

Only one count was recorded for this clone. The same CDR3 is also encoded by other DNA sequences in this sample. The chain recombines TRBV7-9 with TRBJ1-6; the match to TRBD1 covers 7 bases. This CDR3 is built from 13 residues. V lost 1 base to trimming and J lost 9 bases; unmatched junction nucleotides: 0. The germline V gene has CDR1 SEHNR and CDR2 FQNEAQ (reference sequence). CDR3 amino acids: CASSLGQGSPLHF. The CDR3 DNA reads TGTGCCAGCAGCTTAGGACAGGGTTCACCCCTCCACTTT.

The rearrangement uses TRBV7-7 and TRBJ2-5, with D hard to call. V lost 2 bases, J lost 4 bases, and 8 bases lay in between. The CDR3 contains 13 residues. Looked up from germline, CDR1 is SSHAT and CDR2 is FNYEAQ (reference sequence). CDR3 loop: CASSLFLGETQYF. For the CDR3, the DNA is TGTGCCAGCAGCTTATTTCTCGGAGAGACCCAGTACTTC.

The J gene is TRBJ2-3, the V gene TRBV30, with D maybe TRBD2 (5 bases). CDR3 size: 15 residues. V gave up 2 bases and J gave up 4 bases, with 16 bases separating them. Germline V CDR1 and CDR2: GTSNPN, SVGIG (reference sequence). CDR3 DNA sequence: TGTGCCTGGAGTAAAGGGCCTAGAGCGGCAGATACGCAGTATTTT. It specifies CAWSKGPRAADTQYF. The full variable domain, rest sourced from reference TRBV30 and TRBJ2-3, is SQTIHQWPATLVQPVGSPLSLECTVEGTSNPNLYWYRQAAGRGLQLLFYSVGIGQISSEVPQNLSASRPQDRQFILSSKKLLLSDSGFYLCAWSKGPRAADTQYFGPGTRLTVL.

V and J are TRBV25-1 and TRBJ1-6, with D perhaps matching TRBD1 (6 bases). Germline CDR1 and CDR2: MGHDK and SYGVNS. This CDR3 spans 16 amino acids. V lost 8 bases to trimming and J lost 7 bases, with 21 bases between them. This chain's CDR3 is CASQSIQTGRNSPLHF. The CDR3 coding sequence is TGTGCCAGCCAATCCATCCAGACAGGTCGCAATTCACCCCTCCACTTT.

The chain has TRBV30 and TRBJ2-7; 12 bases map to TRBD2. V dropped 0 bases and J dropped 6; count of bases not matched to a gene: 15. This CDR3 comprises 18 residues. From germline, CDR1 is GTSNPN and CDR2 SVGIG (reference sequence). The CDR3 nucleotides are TGTGCCTGGAGTGTACGAGGACTAGCGGGGATACCATATTTCGAGCAGTACTTC. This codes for CAWSVRGLAGIPYFEQYF.

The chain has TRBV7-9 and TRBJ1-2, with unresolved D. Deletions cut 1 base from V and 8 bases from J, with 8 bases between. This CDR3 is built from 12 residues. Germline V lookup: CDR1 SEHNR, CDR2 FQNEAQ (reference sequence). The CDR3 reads CASSLDGQGYTF. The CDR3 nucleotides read TGTGCCAGCAGCTTAGATGGGCAGGGCTACACCTTC.

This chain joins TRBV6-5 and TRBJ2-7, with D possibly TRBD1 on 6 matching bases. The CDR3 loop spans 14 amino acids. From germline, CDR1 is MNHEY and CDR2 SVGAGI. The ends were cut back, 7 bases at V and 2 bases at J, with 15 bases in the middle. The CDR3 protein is CASTSGQKTYEQYF. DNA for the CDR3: TGTGCCAGCACCTCCGGACAGAAAACCTACGAGCAGTACTTC.

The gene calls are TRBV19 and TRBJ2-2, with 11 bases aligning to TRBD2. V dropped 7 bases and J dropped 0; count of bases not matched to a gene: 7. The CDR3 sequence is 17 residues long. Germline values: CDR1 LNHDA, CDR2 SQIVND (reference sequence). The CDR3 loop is CASTPGTSGPNTGELFF. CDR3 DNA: TGTGCCAGTACCCCCGGGACTAGCGGACCGAACACCGGGGAGCTGTTTTTT.

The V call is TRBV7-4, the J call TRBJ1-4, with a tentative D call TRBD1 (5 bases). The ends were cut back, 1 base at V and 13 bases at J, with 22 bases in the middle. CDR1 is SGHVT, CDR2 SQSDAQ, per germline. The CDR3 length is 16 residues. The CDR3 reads CASSLVFRGPLGGLFF. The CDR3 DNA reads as TGTGCCAGCAGCTTAGTATTTAGGGGCCCTCTGGGAGGACTGTTTTTT.

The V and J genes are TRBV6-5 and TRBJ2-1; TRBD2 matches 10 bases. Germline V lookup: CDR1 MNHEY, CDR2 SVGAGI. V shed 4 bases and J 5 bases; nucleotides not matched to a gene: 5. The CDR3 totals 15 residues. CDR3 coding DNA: TGTGCCAGCAGTTCTAGCGGGGGACCACACAATGAGCAGTTCTTC. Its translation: CASSSSGGPHNEQFF.

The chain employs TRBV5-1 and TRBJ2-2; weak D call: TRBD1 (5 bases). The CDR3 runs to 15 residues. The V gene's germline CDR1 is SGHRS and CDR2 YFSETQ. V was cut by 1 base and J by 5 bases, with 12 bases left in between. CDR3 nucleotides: TGCGCCAGCAGCTTGACAGGCGTTGGAACCGGGGAGCTGTTTTTT. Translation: CASSLTGVGTGELFF.